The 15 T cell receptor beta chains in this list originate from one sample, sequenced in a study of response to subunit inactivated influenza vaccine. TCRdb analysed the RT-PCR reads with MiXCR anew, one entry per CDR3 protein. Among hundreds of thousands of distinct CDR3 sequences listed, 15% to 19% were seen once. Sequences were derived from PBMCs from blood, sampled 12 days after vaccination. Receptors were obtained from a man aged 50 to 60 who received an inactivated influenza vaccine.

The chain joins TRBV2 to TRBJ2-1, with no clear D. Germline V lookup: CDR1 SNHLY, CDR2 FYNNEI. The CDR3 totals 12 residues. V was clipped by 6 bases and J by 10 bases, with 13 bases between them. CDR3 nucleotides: TGTGCCAGCAGCTCATGGACGAGGGAGCAGTTCTTC. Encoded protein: CASSSWTREQFF.

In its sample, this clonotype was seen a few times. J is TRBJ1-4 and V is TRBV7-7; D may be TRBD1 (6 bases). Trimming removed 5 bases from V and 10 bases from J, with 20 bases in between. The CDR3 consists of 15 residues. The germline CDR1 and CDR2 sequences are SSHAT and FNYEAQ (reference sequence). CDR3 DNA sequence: TGTGCCAGCAGCGCCGGACAGTCGGTCCAGGGAAAACTGTTTTTT. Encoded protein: CASSAGQSVQGKLFF.

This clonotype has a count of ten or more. The DNA for the CDR3 is TGTGCCAGCAGTCCGACTAGCGGGGGGGCCCCCTACAATGAGCAGTTCTTC. Translated: CASSPTSGGAPYNEQFF. The chain is built from TRBV12-3 or TRBV12-4 and TRBJ2-1, with 14 bases aligning to TRBD2. The J segment lost 2 bases and the V segment lost 5 bases, leaving 5 bases of the junction unmatched. The CDR3 totals 17 residues.

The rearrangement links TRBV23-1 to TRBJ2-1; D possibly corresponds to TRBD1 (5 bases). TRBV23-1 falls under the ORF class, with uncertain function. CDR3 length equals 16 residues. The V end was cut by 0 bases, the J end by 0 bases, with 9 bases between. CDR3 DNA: TGCGCCAGCAGTCAATCGAACAGGCCCTCCTACAATGAGCAGTTCTTC. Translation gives CASSQSNRPSYNEQFF.

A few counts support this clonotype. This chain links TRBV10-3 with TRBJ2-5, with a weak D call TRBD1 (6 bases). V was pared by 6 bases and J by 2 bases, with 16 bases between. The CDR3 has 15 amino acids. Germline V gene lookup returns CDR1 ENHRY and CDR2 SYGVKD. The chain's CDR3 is CAISGDRRSQETQYF. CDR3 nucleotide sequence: TGTGCCATCAGCGGAGACAGGCGATCACAAGAGACCCAGTACTTC.

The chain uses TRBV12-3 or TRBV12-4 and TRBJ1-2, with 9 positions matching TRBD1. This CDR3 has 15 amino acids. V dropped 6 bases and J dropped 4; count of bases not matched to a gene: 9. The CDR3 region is CASRKRTGDGYGYTF. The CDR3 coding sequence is TGTGCCAGCAGAAAAAGGACAGGGGATGGCTATGGCTACACCTTC.

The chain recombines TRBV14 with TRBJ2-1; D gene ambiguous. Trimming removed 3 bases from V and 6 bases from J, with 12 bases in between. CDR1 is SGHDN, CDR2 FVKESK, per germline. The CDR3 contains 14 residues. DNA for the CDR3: TGTGCCAGCAGCCAGGCCCATAGAGGCAATGAGCAGTTCTTC. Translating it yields CASSQAHRGNEQFF.

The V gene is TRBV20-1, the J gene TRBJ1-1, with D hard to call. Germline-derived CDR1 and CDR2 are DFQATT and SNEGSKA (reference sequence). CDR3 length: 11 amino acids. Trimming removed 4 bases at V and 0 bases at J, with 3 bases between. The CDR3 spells CSAILNTEAFF. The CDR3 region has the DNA TGCAGTGCTATTCTGAACACTGAAGCTTTCTTT.

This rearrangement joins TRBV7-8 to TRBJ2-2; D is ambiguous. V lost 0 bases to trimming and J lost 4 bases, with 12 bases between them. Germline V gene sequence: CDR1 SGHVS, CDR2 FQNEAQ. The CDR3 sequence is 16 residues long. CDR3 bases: TGTGCCAGCAGCTTAGCTGGCCTTTTGGGCACCGGGGAGCTGTTTTTT. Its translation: CASSLAGLLGTGELFF.

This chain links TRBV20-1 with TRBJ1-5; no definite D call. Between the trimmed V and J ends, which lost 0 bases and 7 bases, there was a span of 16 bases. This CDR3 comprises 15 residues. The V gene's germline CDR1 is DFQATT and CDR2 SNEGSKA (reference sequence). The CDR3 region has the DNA TGCAGTGCTAGAGAGCCCGGGCCACTTAGGCAGCCCCAGCATTTT. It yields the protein CSAREPGPLRQPQHF.

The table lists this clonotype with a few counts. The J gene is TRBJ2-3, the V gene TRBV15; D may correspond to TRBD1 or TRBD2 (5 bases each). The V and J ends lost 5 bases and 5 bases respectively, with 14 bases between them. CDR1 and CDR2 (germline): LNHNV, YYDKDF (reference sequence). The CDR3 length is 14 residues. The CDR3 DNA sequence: TGTGCCACCAGCCAGGGACCGTCGGAAGATACGCAGTATTTT. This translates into CATSQGPSEDTQYF. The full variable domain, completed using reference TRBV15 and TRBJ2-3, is DAMVIQNPRYQVTQFGKPVTLSCSQTLNHNVMYWYQQKSSQAPKLLFHYYDKDFNNEADTPDNFQSRRPNTSFCFLDIRSPGLGDTAMYLCATSQGPSEDTQYFGPGTRLTVL.

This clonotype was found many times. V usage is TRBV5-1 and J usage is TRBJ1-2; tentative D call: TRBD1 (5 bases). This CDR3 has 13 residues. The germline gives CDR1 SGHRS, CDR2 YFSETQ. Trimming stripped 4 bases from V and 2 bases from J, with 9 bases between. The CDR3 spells CASSDGANYGYTF. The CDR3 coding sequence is TGCGCCAGCAGCGACGGGGCGAACTATGGCTACACCTTC.

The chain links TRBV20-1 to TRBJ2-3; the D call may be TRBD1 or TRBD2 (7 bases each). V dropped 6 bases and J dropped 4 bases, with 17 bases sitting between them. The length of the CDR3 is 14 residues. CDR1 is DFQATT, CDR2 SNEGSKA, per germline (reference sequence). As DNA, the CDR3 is TGCAGTGCCCCCCCCCAGGGGGGGGCAGATACGCAGTATTTT. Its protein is CSAPPQGGADTQYF.

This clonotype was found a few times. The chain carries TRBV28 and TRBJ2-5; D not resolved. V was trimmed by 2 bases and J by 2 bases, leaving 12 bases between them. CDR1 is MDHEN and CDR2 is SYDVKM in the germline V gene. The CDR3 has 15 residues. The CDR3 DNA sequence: TGTGCCAGCAGTTTACTGGGCAGGCCGCAAGAGACCCAGTACTTC. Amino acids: CASSLLGRPQETQYF.

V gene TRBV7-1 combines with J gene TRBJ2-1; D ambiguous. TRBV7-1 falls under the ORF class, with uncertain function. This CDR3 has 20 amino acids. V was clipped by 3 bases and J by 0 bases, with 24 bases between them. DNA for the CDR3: TGTGCCAGCAGCTCCGGGCTTCACTGCGTACTTTTGAGCTCCTACAATGAGCAGTTCTTC. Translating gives CASSSGLHCVLLSSYNEQFF.